This T cell receptor (beta chain) is drawn from a study of blood T cells in healthy people across ages. CDR1 and CDR2 (germline): SEHNR, FQNEAQ (reference sequence). This CDR3 is 16 amino acids long. V shed 0 bases, J shed 6 bases, and the junction held 7 bases outside the gene matches. The authors ran a second PCR of 7 to 11 cycles using a sample-barcoded 5' primer and a J-beta primer mix. TCRdb redid the calling of the 5' RACE reads with MiXCR, one entry per CDR3 protein. The repertoire holds hundreds of thousands of distinct CDR3 sequences, with more than 45% as singletons. This TCR derives from a man aged 25-40 years in good health. The sample taken for sequencing was blood. The chain employs TRBV7-9 and TRBJ2-1; the match to TRBD2 covers 8 bases. CDR3 sequence (DNA): TGTGCCAGCAGCTTAGCGCTAGCGGGCAATCGCAATGAGCAGTTCTTC. Its protein product is CASSLALAGNRNEQFF.